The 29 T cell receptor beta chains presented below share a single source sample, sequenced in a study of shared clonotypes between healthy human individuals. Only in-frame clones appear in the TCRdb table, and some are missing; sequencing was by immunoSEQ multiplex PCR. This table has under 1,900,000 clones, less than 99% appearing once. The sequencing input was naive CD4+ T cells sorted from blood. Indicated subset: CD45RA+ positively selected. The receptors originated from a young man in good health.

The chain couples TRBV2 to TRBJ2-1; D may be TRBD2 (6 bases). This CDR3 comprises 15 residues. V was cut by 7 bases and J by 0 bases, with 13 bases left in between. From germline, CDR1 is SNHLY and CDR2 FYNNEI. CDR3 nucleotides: TGTGCCAGCAAGACGGGTAGCGGCTCCTACAATGAGCAGTTCTTC. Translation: CASKTGSGSYNEQFF.

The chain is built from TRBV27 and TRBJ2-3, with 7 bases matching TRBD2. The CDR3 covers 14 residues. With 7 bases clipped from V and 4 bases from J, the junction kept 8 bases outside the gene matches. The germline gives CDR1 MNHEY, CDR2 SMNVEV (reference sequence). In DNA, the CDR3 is TGTGCCAGCACCTGGTGGGGAGGGGCAGATACGCAGTATTTT. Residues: CASTWWGGADTQYF.

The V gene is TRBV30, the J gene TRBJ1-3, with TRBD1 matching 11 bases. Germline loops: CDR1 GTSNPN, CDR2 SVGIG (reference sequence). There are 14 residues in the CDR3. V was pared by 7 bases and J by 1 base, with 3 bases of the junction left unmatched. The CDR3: CALGTGGSGNTIYF. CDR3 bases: TGTGCCTTAGGGACAGGGGGATCTGGAAACACCATATATTTT.

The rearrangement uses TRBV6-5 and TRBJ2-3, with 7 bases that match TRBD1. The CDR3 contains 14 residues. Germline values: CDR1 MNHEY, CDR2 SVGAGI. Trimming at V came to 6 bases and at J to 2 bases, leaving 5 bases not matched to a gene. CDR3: CASRLRGFTDTQYF. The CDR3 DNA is TGTGCCAGCAGGCTCAGGGGGTTCACAGATACGCAGTATTTT.

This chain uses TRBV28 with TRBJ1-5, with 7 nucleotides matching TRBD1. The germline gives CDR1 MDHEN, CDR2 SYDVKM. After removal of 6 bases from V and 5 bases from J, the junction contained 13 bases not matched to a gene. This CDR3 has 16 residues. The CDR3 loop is CASSQGGHYRDQPQHF. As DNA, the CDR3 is TGTGCCAGCAGCCAGGGGGGTCACTATCGAGATCAGCCCCAGCATTTT.

The CDR3: CASRVGGRRGNQPQHF. The CDR3 coding sequence is TGTGCCAGCAGGGTGGGCGGGCGGCGGGGCAATCAGCCCCAGCATTTT. The J gene is TRBJ1-5, the V gene TRBV28; no reliable D call. The CDR3 loop spans 16 amino acids. CDR1 and CDR2 from the germline V gene are MDHEN and SYDVKM. Trimming pared 6 bases from V and 2 bases from J, leaving 17 bases between. Variable domain in full (rest from reference TRBV28 and TRBJ1-5): DVKVTQSSRYLVKRTGEKVFLECVQDMDHENMFWYRQDPGLGLRLIYFSYDVKMKEKGDIPEGYSVSREKKERFSLILESASTNQTSMYLCASRVGGRRGNQPQHFGDGTRLSIL.

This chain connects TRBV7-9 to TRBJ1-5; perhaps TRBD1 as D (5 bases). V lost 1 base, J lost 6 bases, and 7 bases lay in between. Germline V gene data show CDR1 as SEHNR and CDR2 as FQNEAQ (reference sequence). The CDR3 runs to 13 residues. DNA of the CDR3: TGTGCCAGCAGCTTAGTTCAGGGTCAGCCCCAGCATTTT. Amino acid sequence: CASSLVQGQPQHF.

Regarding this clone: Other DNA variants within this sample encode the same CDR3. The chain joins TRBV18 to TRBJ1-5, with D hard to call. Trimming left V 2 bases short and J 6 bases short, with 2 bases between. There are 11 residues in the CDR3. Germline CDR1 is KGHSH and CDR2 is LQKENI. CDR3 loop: CASSPGQPQHF. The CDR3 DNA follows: TGTGCCAGCTCACCAGGTCAGCCCCAGCATTTT.

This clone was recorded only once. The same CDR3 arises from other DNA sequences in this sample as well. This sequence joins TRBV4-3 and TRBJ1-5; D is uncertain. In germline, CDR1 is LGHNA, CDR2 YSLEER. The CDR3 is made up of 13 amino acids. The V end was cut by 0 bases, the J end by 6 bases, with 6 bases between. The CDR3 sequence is CASSQDLGQPQHF. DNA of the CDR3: TGCGCCAGCAGCCAAGATTTAGGTCAGCCCCAGCATTTT.

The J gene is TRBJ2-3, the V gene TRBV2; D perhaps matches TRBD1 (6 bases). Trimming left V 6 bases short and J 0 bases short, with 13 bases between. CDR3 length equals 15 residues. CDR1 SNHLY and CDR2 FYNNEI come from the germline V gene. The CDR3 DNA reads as TGTGCCAGCAGGGAGAACAGGGTGAGCACAGATACGCAGTATTTT. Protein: CASRENRVSTDTQYF.

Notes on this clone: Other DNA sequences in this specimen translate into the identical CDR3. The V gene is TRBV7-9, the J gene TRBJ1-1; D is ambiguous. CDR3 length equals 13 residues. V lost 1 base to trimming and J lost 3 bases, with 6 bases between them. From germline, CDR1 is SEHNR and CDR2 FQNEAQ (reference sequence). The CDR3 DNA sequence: TGTGCCAGCAGCTTAGGAAGGTACACTGAAGCTTTCTTT. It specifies CASSLGRYTEAFF.

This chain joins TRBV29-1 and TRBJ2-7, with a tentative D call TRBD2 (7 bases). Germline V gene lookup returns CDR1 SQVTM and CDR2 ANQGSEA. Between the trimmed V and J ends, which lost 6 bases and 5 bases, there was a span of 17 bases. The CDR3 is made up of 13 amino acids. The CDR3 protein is CSVLDGGLNEQYF. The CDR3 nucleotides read TGCAGCGTCTTAGACGGGGGGCTGAACGAGCAGTACTTC.

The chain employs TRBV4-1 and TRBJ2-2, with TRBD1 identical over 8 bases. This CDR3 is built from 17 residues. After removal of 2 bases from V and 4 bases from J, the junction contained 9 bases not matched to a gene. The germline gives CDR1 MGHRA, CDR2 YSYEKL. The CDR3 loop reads CASSQTQGAAGTGELFF. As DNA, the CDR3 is TGCGCCAGCAGCCAAACGCAGGGGGCCGCTGGCACCGGGGAGCTGTTTTTT.

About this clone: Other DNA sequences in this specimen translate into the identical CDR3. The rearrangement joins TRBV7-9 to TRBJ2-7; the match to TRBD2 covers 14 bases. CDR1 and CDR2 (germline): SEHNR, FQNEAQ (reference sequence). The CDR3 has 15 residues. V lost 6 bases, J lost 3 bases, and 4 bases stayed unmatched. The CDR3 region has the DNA TGTGCCAGCAGTCCAGGGACTAGCGGGAGCTACGAGCAGTACTTC. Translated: CASSPGTSGSYEQYF. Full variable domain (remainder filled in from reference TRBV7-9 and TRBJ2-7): DTGVSQNPRHKITKRGQNVTFRCDPISEHNRLYWYRQTLGQGPEFLTYFQNEAQLEKSRLLSDRFSAERPKGSFSTLEIQRTEQGDSAMYLCASSPGTSGSYEQYFGPGTRLTVT.

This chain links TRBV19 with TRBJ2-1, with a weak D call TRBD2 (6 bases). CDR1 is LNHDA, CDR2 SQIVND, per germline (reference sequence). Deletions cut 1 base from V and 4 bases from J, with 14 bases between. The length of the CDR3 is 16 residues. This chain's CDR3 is CASSIVPALAYNEQFF. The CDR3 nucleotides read TGTGCCAGTAGTATAGTTCCGGCACTAGCTTACAATGAGCAGTTCTTC.

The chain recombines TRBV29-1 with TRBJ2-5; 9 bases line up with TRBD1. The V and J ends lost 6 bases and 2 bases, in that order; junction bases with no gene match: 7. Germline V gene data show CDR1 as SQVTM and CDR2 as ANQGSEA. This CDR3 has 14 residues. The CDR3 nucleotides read TGCAGCGTCGCGACCGGGACAGGGCAAGAGACCCAGTACTTC. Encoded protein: CSVATGTGQETQYF.

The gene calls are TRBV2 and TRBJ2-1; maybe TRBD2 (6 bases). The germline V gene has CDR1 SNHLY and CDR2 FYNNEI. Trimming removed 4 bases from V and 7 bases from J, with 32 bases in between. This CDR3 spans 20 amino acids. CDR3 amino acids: CASSVFYLRILATSDNEQFF. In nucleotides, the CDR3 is TGTGCCAGCAGTGTCTTTTATCTTCGGATCCTAGCGACCAGTGATAATGAGCAGTTCTTC.

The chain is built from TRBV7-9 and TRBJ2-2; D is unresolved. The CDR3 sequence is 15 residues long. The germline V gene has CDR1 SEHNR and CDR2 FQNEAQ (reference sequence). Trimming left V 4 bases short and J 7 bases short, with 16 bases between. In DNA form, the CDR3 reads TGTGCCAGCAGCTCCTTTCGAGTAAGAGACGGGGAGCTGTTTTTT. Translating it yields CASSSFRVRDGELFF.

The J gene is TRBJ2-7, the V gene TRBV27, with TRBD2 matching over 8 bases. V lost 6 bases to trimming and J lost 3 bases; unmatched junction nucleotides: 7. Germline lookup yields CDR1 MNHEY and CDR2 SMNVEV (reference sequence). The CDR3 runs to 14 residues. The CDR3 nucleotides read TGTGCCAGCAGAGCCGGGACTAGTATCTACGAGCAGTACTTC. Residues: CASRAGTSIYEQYF.

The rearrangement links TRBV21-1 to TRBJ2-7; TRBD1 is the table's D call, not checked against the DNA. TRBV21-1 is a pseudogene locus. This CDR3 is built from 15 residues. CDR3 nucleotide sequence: TGTGCCAGCAGCCAAAACCGGGACAGAACCTACGAGCAGTACTTC. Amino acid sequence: CASSQNRDRTYEQYF.

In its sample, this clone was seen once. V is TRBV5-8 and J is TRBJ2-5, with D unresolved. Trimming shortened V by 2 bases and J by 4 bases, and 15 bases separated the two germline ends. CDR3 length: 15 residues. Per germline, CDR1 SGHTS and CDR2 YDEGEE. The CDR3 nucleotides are TGTGCCAGCAGCTTTGAGACACGCTCTCGAGAGACCCAGTACTTC. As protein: CASSFETRSRETQYF. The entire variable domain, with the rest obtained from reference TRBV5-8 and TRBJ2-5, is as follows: EAGVTQSPTHLIKTRGQQATLRCSPISGHTSVYWYQQALGLGLQFLLWYDEGEERNRGNFPPRFSGRQFPNYSSELNVNALELEDSALYLCASSFETRSRETQYFGPGTRLLVL.

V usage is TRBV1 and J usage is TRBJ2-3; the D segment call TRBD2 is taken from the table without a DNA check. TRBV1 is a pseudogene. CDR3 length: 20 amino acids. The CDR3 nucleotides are TGCACCAGCAGCCGATGCGACCCTGTGACTAGCGGGGCCTACACAGATACGCAGTATTTT. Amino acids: CTSSRCDPVTSGAYTDTQYF.

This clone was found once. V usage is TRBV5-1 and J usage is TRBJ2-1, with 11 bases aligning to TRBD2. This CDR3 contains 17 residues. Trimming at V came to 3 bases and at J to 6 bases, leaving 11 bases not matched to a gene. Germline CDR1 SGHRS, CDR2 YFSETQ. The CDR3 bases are TGCGCCAGCAGCTACTATAGCGGGAGGGAGTTTAGCAATGAGCAGTTCTTC. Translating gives CASSYYSGREFSNEQFF.

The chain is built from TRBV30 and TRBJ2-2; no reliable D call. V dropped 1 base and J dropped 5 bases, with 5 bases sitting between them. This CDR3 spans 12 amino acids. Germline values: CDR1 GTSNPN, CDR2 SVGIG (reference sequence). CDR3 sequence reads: CAWSALTGELFF. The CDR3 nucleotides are TGTGCCTGGAGTGCATTAACCGGGGAGCTGTTTTTT. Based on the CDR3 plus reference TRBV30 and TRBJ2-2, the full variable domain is SQTIHQWPATLVQPVGSPLSLECTVEGTSNPNLYWYRQAAGRGLQLLFYSVGIGQISSEVPQNLSASRPQDRQFILSSKKLLLSDSGFYLCAWSALTGELFFGEGSRLTVL.

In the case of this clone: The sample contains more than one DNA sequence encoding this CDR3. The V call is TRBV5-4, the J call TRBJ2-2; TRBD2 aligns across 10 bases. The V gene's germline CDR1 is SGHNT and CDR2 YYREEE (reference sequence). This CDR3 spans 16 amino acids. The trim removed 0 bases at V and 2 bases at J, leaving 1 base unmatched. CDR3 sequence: CASSLGTSGNTGELFF. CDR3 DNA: TGTGCCAGCAGCTTGGGGACTAGCGGAAACACCGGGGAGCTGTTTTTT.

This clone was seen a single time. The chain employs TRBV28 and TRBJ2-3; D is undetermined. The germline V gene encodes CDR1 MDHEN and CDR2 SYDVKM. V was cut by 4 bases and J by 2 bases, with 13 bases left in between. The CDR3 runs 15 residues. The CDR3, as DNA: TGTGCCAGCAGTTACCCCCGAGAAAACACAGATACGCAGTATTTT. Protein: CASSYPRENTDTQYF.

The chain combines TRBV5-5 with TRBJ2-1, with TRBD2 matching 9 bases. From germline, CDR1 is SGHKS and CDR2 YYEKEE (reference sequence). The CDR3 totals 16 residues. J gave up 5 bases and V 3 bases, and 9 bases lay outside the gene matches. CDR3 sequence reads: CASSSLAGRSNNEQFF. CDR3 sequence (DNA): TGTGCCAGCAGCTCTCTAGCGGGAAGGTCTAACAATGAGCAGTTCTTC.

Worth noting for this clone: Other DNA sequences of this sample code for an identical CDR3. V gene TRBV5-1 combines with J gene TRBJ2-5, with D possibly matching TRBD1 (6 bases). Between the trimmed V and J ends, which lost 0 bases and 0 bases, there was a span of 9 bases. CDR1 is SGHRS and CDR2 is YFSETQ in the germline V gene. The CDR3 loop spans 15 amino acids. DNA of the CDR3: TGCGCCAGCAGCTTGGTCGGACAGAACCAAGAGACCCAGTACTTC. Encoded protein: CASSLVGQNQETQYF.

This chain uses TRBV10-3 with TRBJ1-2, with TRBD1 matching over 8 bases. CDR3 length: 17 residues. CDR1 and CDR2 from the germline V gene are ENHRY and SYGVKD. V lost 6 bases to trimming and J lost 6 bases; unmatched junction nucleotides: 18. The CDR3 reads CAIRTTGTGGVQDGYTF. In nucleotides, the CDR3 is TGTGCCATCAGAACTACCGGGACAGGAGGGGTTCAGGATGGCTACACCTTC.